Listed here is a single TCR beta chain. Sequencing was performed with immunoSEQ multiplex PCR; in TCRdb, only in-frame clones are kept and a portion is missing. Of roughly 80,000 clones listed, nearly 90% are singletons. The CDR3 contains 15 residues. V dropped 2 bases and J dropped 6 bases, with 17 bases sitting between them. Looked up from germline, CDR1 is WSHSY and CDR2 is SAAADI. The data derive from a study of control samples from healthy donors and cancer patients. The sample was blood. V is TRBV10-2 and J is TRBJ2-7; D gene unclear. This sequence originates from a woman in her forties or fifties in good health. The CDR3 nucleotides read TGCGCCAGCAGTGAGCCGACAACCGGGCTTAGCGAGCAGTACTTC. Residues: CASSEPTTGLSEQYF.